This entry features one T cell receptor (beta chain) sequence. What it binds is unknown. This table comes from immunoSEQ multiplex PCR, and its TCRdb copy is limited to in-frame clones, with some not included. The data contain 35,000 to 45,000 clones, about three fifths of them singletons. This specimen comes from a study of vaccination effects on CD4 cells after COVID-19. This CDR3 spans 16 amino acids. The ends were cut back, 0 bases at V and 5 bases at J, with 14 bases in the middle. Looked up from germline, CDR1 is MNHEY and CDR2 is SVGAGI. Study results and limitations: Late post-vaccination samples showed marked contraction of infection- and vaccine-induced clones. Few convalescent patients were included, and no early post-infection timepoints were sampled.

Under the ViraFEST assay, PBMC were stimulated with viral peptide pools so that antigen-specific CD4+ T cells expanded. Sequencing was performed afterwards. After less than twelve days in culture, the CD4+ T cells were isolated. None of the vaccinated had previously contracted SARS-CoV-2, and their nucleocapsid antibodies tested negative. The researchers cultured around 2 million PBMC per well with about 11 IU/ml IL-2 and 7.5 to 10 ug/ml peptides. Cells had half their medium changed to IL-2 medium on days 3 and 7. The material was CD4+ T cells from PBMCs cultured with HCoV-OC43 spike peptides, obtained before COVID-19 vaccination. The subset here: HCoV-OC43 spike overlapping peptide pool stimulation. V usage is TRBV6-5 and J usage is TRBJ2-1; a weak D match, TRBD1 (6 bases). The receptor's source is a human donor who received a COVID-19 vaccine. CDR3 amino acids: CASSYSSGAYDNEQFF. CDR3 sequence (DNA): TGTGCCAGCAGTTACTCCTCAGGGGCTTACGACAATGAGCAGTTCTTC.